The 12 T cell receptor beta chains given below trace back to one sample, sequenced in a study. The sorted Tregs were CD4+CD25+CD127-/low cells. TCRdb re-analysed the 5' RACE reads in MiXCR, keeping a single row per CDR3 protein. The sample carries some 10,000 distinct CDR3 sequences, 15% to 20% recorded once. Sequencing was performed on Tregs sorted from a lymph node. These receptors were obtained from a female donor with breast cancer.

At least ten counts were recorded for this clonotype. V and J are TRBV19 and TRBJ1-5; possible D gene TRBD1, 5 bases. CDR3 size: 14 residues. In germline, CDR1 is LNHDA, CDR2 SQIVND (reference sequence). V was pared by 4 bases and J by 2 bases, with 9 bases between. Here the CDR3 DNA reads TGTGCCAGTAGTACGGGAGGGGGCAATCAGCCCCAGCATTTT. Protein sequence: CASSTGGGNQPQHF.

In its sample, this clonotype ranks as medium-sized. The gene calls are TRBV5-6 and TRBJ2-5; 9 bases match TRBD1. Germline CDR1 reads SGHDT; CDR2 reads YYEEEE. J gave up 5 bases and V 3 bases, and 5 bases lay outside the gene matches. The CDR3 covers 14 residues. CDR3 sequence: CASSWNRGQETQYF. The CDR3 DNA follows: TGTGCCAGCAGCTGGAACAGGGGGCAGGAGACCCAGTACTTC.

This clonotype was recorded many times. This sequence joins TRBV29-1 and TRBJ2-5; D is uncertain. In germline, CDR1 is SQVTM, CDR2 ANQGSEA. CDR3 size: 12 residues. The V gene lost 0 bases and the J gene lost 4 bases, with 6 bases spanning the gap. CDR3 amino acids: CSVEDVGETQYF. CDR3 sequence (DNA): TGCAGCGTTGAAGATGTAGGAGAGACCCAGTACTTC.

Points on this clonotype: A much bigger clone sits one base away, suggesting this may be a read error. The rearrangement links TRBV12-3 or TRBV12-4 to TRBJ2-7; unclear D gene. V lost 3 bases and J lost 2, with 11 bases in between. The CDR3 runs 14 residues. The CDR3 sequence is CASSFPRRAYEQYF. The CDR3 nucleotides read TGTGCCAGCAGTTTCCCCCGGAGAGCCTACGAGCAGTACTTC.

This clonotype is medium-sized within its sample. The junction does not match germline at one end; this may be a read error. The CDR3 DNA reads TGCAGTGCTAGAGATTGGGGAGGAGCCTTC. As protein: CSARDWGGAF. The rearrangement links TRBV20-1 to TRBJ1-2; D unclear. CDR3 length: 10 residues. The germline gives CDR1 DFQATT, CDR2 SNEGSKA (reference sequence).

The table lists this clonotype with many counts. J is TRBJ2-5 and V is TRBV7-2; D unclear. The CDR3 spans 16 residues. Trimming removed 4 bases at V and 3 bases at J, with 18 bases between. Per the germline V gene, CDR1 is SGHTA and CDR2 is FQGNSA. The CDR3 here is CASSSTRGRGEETQYF. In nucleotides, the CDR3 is TGTGCCAGCAGCTCCACACGCGGCCGTGGTGAAGAGACCCAGTACTTC.

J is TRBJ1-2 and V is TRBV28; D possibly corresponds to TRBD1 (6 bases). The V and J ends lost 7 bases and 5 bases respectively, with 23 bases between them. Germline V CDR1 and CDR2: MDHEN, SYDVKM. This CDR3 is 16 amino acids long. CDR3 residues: CASTLGGGPREYGYTF. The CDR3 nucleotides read TGTGCCAGCACCTTAGGGGGGGGCCCCCGTGAATATGGCTACACCTTC.

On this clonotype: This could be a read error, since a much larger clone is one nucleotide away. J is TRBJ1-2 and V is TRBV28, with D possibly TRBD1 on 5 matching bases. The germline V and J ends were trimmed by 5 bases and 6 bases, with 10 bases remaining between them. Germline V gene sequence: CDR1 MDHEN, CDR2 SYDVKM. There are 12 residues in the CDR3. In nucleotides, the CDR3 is TGTGCCAGCAGTCTCGGGGGGGATGGCTACACCTTC. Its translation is CASSLGGDGYTF.

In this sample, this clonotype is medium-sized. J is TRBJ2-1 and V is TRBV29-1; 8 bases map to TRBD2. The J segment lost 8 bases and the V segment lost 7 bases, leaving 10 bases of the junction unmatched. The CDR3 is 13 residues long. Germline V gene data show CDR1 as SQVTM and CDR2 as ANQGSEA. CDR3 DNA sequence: TGCAGCGCACGACTAGCGCCCTCGGATGAGCAGTTCTTC. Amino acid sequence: CSARLAPSDEQFF.

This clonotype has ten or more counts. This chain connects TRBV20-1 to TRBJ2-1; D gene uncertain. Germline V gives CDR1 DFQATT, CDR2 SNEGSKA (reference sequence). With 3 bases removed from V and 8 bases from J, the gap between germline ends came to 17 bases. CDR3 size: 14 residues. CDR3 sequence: CSARAFGKRDEQFF. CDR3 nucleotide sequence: TGCAGTGCTAGGGCTTTCGGAAAAAGGGATGAGCAGTTCTTC.

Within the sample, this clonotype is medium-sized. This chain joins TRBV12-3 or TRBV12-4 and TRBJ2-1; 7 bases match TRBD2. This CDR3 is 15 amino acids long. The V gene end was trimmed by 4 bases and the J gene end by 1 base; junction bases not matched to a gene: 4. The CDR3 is CASSSRERSYNEQFF. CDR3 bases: TGTGCCAGCAGTTCGCGGGAGAGATCCTACAATGAGCAGTTCTTC.

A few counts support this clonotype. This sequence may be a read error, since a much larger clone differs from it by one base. This CDR3 is CASSQETGPGQFF. CDR3 bases: TGTGCCAGCAGCCAGGAAACAGGGCCGGGGCAGTTCTTC. The chain uses TRBV4-2 and TRBJ2-1; D is possibly TRBD1 (6 bases). The length of the CDR3 is 13 residues. Germline CDR1 and CDR2: LGHNA and YNFKEQ. V lost 3 bases and J 12 bases, leaving 15 bases between the germline ends.